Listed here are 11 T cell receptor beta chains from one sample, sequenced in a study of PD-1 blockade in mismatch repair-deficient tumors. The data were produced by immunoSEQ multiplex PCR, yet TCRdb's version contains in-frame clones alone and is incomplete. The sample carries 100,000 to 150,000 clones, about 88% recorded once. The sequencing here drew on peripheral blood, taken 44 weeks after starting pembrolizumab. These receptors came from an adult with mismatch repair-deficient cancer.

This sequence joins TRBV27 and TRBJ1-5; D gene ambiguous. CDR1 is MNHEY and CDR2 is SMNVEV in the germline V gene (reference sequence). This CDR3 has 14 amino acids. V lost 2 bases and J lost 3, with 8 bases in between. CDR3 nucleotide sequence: TGTGCCAGCAGTTTAGGGCAATTCAATCAGCCCCAGCATTTT. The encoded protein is CASSLGQFNQPQHF.

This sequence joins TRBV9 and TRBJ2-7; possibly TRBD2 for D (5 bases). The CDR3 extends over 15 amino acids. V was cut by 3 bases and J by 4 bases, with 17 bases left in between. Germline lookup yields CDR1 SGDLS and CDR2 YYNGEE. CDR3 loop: CASSEGSDYKYEQYF. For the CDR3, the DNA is TGTGCCAGCAGCGAAGGAAGTGACTACAAATACGAGCAGTACTTC.

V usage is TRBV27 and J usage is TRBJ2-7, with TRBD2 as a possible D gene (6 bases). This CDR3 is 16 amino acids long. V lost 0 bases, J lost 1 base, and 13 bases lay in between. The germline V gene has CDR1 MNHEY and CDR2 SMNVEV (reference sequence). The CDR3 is CASSLSPGLPSYEQYF. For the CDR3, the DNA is TGTGCCAGCAGTTTATCGCCGGGACTCCCATCCTACGAGCAGTACTTC.

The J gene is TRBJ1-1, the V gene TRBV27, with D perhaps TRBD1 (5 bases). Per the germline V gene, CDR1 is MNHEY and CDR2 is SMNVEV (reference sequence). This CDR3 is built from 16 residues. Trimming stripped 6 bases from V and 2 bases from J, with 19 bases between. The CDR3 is CASRRDRDSFNTEAFF. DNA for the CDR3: TGTGCCAGCAGACGAGATCGGGACTCCTTTAACACTGAAGCTTTCTTT.

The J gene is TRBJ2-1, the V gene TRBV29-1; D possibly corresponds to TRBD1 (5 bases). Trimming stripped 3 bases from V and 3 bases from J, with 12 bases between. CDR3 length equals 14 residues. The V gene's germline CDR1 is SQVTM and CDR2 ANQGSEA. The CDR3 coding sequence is TGCAGCGTTGATACTCCTCAGGGCTACAATGAGCAGTTCTTC. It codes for CSVDTPQGYNEQFF.

The CDR3 here is CASSEVSGETQYF. Here the CDR3 DNA reads TGTGCCAGCAGTGAGGTATCCGGGGAGACCCAGTACTTC. This chain connects TRBV25-1 to TRBJ2-5, with D hard to call. Germline V lookup: CDR1 MGHDK, CDR2 SYGVNS. Trimming cost V 3 bases and J 5 bases, with 10 bases left between them. This CDR3 region has 13 residues.

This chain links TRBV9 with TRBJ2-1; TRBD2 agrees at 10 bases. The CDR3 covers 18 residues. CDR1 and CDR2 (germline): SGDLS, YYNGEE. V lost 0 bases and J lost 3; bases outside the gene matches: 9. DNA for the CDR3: TGTGCCAGCAGCGTAGATTGGGGGCTAGCGGGAGTCTACAATGAGCAGTTCTTC. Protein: CASSVDWGLAGVYNEQFF. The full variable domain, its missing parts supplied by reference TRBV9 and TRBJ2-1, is DSGVTQTPKHLITATGQRVTLRCSPRSGDLSVYWYQQSLDQGLQFLIQYYNGEERAKGNILERFSAQQFPDLHSELNLSSLELGDSALYFCASSVDWGLAGVYNEQFFGPGTRLTVL.

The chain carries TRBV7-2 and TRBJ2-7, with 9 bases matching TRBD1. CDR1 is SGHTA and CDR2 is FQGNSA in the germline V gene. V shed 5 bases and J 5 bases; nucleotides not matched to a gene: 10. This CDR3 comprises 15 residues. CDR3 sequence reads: CASSPGPGQGNEQYF. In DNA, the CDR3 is TGTGCCAGCAGCCCAGGCCCGGGACAGGGCAACGAGCAGTACTTC.

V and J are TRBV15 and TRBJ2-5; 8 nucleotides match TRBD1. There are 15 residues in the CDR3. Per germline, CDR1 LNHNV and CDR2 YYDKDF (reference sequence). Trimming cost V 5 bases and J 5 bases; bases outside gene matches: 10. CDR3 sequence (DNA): TGTGCCACCAGCCCAACCCGGACAGGGCGGGAGACCCAGTACTTC. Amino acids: CATSPTRTGRETQYF.

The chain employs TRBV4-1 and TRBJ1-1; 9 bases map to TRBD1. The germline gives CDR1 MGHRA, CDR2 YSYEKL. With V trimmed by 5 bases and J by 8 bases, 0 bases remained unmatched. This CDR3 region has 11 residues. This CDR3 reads CASSDRGEAFF. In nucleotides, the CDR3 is TGCGCCAGCAGCGACAGGGGGGAAGCTTTCTTT.

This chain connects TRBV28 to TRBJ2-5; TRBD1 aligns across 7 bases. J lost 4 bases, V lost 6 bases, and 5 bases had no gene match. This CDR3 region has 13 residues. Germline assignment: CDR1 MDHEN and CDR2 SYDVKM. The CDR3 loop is CASSPRQGETQYF. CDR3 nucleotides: TGTGCCAGCAGCCCCAGACAGGGAGAGACCCAGTACTTC.